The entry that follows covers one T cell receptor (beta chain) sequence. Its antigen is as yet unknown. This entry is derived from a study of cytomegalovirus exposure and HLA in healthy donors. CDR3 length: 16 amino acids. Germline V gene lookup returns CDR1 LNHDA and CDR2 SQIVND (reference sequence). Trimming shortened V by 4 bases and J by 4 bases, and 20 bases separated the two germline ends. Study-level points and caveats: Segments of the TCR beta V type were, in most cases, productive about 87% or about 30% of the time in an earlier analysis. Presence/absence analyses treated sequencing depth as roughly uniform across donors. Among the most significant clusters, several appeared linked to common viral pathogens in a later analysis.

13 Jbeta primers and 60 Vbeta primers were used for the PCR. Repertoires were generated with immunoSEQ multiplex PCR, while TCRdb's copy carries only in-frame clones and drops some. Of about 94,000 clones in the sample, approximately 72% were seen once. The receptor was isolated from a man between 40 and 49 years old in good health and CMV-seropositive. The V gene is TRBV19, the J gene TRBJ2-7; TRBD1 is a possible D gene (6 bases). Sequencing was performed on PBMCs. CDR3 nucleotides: TGTGCCAGTAGTACCCAAACGACAGGCCGAATTTACGAGCAGTACTTC. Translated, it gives CASSTQTTGRIYEQYF.